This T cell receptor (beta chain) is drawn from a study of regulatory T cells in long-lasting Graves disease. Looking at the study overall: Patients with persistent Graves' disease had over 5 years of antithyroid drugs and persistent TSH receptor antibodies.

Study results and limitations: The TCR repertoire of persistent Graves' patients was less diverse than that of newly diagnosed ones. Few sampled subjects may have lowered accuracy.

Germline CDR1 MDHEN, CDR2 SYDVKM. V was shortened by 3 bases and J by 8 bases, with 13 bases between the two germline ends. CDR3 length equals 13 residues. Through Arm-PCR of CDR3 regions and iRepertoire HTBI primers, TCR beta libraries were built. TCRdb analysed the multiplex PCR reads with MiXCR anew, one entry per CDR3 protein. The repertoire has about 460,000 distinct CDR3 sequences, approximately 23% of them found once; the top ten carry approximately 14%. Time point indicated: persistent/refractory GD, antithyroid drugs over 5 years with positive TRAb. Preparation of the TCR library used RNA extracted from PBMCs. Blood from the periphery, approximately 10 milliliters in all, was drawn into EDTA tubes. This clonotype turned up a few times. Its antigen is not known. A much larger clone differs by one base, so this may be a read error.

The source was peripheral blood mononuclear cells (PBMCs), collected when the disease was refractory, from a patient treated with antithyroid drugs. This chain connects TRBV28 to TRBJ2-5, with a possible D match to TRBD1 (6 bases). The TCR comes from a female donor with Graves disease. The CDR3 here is CASSLGDKATQYF. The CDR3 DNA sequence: TGTGCCAGCAGTTTGGGGGACAAGGCTACCCAGTACTTC.